The entry below gives a single TCR beta chain sequence along with its context. The target antigen is unknown. These data belong to a study of OX40 agonist ivuxolimab in advanced cancers. The study, taken as a whole, reports: At 0.1 to 3.0 mg/kg and by week 6, CD4+ and CD8+ T cells in the blood had expanded clonally.

Method: immunoSEQ multiplex PCR; TCRdb's copy keeps in-frame clones and lacks some. The table has more than 85,000 clones, around 85% seen once; the top ten hold roughly 1.5%. The V gene lost 6 bases and the J gene lost 0 bases, with 16 bases spanning the gap. The germline gives CDR1 KGHSH, CDR2 LQKENI. The CDR3 length is 16 residues. The specimen was CD4+ or CD8+ T cells sorted from blood, collected in a trial of the OX40 agonist ivuxolimab. The chain has TRBV18 and TRBJ2-3; D is uncertain. The sequence was collected from an adult with an advanced solid tumor such as melanoma, head and neck, liver or kidney cancer. Here the CDR3 reads CASSPLAGGSTDTQYF. CDR3 nucleotide sequence: TGTGCCAGCTCTCCCCTGGCAGGTGGGAGCACAGATACGCAGTATTTT.